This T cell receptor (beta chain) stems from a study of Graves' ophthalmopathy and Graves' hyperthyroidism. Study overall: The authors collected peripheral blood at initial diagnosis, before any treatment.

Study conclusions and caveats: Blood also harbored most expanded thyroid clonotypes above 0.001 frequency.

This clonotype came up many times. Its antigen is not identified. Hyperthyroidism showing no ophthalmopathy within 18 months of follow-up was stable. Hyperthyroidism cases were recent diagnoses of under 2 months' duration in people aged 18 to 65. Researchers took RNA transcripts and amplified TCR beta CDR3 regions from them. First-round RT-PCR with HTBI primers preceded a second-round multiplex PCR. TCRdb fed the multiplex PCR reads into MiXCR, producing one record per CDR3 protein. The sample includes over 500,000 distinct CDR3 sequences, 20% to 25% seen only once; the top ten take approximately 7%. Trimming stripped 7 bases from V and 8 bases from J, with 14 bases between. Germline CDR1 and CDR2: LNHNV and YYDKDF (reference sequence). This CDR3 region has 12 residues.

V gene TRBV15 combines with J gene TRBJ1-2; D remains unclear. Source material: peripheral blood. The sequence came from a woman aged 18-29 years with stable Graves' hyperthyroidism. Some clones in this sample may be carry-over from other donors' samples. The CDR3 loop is CATNSPQIGYTF. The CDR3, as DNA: TGTGCCACCAATAGCCCACAAATCGGCTACACCTTC.